These T cell receptor beta chains were read from a single sample in a study of blood T cell repertoires in COVID-19. Here immunoSEQ multiplex PCR was the method, and the copy in TCRdb shows in-frame clones only, minus some. The table lists some 15,000 clones, more than 65% of them singletons. The specimen sequenced was peripheral blood. Receptor source: a woman in her seventies with active COVID-19. CDR3s include the opening cysteine and the closing phenylalanine or tryptophan. D genes are given only for firm matches. Not all rows give a size; the values are once, few, many and, for expanded clones, a class.

D	size	V	J	DNA	CDR3
.	.	TRBV10-1	TRBJ2-1	TGCGCCAGCAGTGAGTCAAGTCGATCCGGGCAGTTCTTC	CASSESSRSGQFF
.	.	TRBV19	TRBJ1-5	TGTGCCAGTAGTATCCCCGGTTTCCAGCCCCAGCATTTT	CASSIPGFQPQHF
.	.	TRBV12-3/TRBV12-4	TRBJ2-1	TGTGCCAGCGGACTCGGAGTCACCGAGCAGTTCTTC	CASGLGVTEQFF
.	.	TRBV9	TRBJ2-7	TGTGCCAGCAACGACGGAGGAGGGTCTGGCGAGCAGTACTTC	CASNDGGGSGEQYF
TRBD2	.	TRBV6-6	TRBJ2-5	TGTGCCAGCAGTTCGGGACTAGCGGGATTCGAGACCCAGTACTTC	CASSSGLAGFETQYF
.	.	TRBV20-1	TRBJ2-3	TGCAGTGCTAGTAGGCCAGTGACTAGCACAGATACGCAGTATTTT	CSASRPVTSTDTQYF
.	.	TRBV2	TRBJ2-2	TGTGCCAGCAGTGACCAGGGGACGCGCGGGGAGCTGTTTTTT	CASSDQGTRGELFF
TRBD1	.	TRBV29-1	TRBJ2-7	TGCAGCGCCGGCCGGGACAGGGGTTACGAGCAGTACTTC	CSAGRDRGYEQYF
.	few	TRBV4-2	TRBJ2-1	TGTGCCAGCAGCCTGCCGGGGGGCGGGCAGTTCTTC	CASSLPGGGQFF
TRBD1	.	TRBV28	TRBJ2-1	TGTGCCAGCAGCACCCTGGCCGGGACAGTATCAAGAGAGCAGTTCTTC	CASSTLAGTVSREQFF
.	.	TRBV3-1/TRBV3-2	TRBJ1-1	TGTGCCAGCAGCCAAGCTCGCAGGGGAGAAACTGAAGCTTTCTTT	CASSQARRGETEAFF
.	.	TRBV4-1	TRBJ2-7	TGCGCCAGCAGCCCAGCGGCGGCACGCTCCTACGAGCAGTACTTC	CASSPAAARSYEQYF
TRBD1	.	TRBV5-4	TRBJ1-1	TGTGCCAGCAGCTTGCCCGGGACAGGGGGCGAAGCTTTCTTT	CASSLPGTGGEAFF
TRBD2	.	TRBV28	TRBJ2-5	TGTGCCAGCAGCTCGGGGGGGGGTGAGACCCAGTACTTC	CASSSGGGETQYF
.	.	TRBV2	TRBJ1-1	TGTGCCAGCAGTGAAGCGGTGGTTCAGGAAGCTTTCTTT	CASSEAVVQEAFF
.	.	TRBV6-5	TRBJ1-1	TGTGCCAGCAGTTACTGGCAGGGCAGGTACACTGAAGCTTTCTTT	CASSYWQGRYTEAFF
TRBD1	.	TRBV27	TRBJ2-3	TGTGCCAGCAGCCCTGCGGGACAGGGTGGAGATACGCAGTATTTT	CASSPAGQGGDTQYF
TRBD2	few	TRBV5-1	TRBJ2-1	TGCGCCAGCAGCAGGCCTAGCGGTACCTACAATGAGCAGTTCTTC	CASSRPSGTYNEQFF
TRBD1	few	TRBV5-4	TRBJ1-6	TGTGCCAGCAGCGAAGTCCCAGGGGGCGGATTGGGTTCACCCCTCCACTTT	CASSEVPGGGLGSPLHF
TRBD2	.	TRBV28	TRBJ2-3	TGTGCCAGCAGCCACGGGAGGGCCGGATCAGATACGCAGTATTTT	CASSHGRAGSDTQYF
TRBD1	.	TRBV29-1	TRBJ2-1	TGCAGCACCGGTCCCGGGACAGGGGGCCTCGGAGTTGCCATGAATGAGCAGTTCTTC	CSTGPGTGGLGVAMNEQFF
.	few	TRBV2	TRBJ2-7	TGTGCCAGCAGTGCCGGACATGACTACGAGCAGTACTTC	CASSAGHDYEQYF
.	.	TRBV28	TRBJ1-5	TGTGCCAGCAGTTTATCCTTTGGGGGGAGCAATCAGCCCCAGCATTTT	CASSLSFGGSNQPQHF
.	few	TRBV7-2	TRBJ2-3	TGTGCCAGCGCCTGGGCTCGCACAGATACGCAGTATTTT	CASAWARTDTQYF
.	.	TRBV3-1/TRBV3-2	TRBJ1-1	TGTGCCAGCAGCCACGTGAGGGGGGGCACTGAAGCTTTCTTT	CASSHVRGGTEAFF
TRBD1	.	TRBV28	TRBJ1-2	TGTGCCAGTGGACAGGGGACCTATGGCTACACCTTC	CASGQGTYGYTF
TRBD1	.	TRBV13	TRBJ1-4	TGTGCCAGCAGCCGACAGGGGACTAATGAAAAACTGTTTTTT	CASSRQGTNEKLFF
.	.	TRBV2	TRBJ1-3	TGTGCCAGCAGTGAAGCGCGCCTCCTAGGAAACACCATATATTTT	CASSEARLLGNTIYF
.	few	TRBV4-1	TRBJ2-1	TGCGCCAGCAGCCGATCCGGGACTGCCAATGAGCAGTTCTTC	CASSRSGTANEQFF
TRBD2	.	TRBV27	TRBJ2-7	TGTGCCAGCAGTCTGAGACTAGCGGGAGGATCCTACGAGCAGTACTTC	CASSLRLAGGSYEQYF
TRBD1	.	TRBV2	TRBJ1-1	TGTGCCAGCAGTCGAGGGGGCAAGAGGGGAACTGAAGCTTTCTTT	CASSRGGKRGTEAFF
.	.	TRBV6-5	TRBJ2-1	TGTGCCGTCTCAGCGGAAGATGAGCAGTTCTTC	CAVSAEDEQFF
TRBD1	.	TRBV7-9	TRBJ1-1	TGTGCCAGCAGCCGGAGACAGGGGAGGACTGAAGCTTTCTTT	CASSRRQGRTEAFF
TRBD1	.	TRBV5-1	TRBJ2-1	TGCGCCAGCAGCTTGCCCCCCGGGACAGACTACAATGAGCAGTTCTTC	CASSLPPGTDYNEQFF
.	.	TRBV18	TRBJ2-1	TGTGCCAGCTCGCCCCTATGGGAGAGCTACAATGAGCAGTTCTTC	CASSPLWESYNEQFF
.	.	TRBV27	TRBJ1-2	TGTGCCAGCAATCCGACCTCTACAGGGAAGTACACCTTC	CASNPTSTGKYTF
TRBD1	.	TRBV9	TRBJ2-7	TGTGCCAGCAGCCTCCACCCCGGGACAGGGGGTTTCTACGAGCAGTACTTC	CASSLHPGTGGFYEQYF
.	.	TRBV5-4	TRBJ1-4	TGTGCCAGCAGCTCTCCAGGGCGGGGGGGAGATGAAAAACTGTTTTTT	CASSSPGRGGDEKLFF
TRBD1	.	TRBV14	TRBJ2-5	TGTGCCAGCAGTCAGGGACAGGCCCAGCAGTACTTC	CASSQGQAQQYF
TRBD2	.	TRBV4-3	TRBJ2-1	TGCGCCAGCAGCCAAGATAGTCTAGCGGGAGATGGCTACAATGAGCAGTTCTTC	CASSQDSLAGDGYNEQFF
TRBD1	.	TRBV29-1	TRBJ1-4	TGCAGCGTCAAAGGGGACAGGGGCCCTCCTTCAACTAATGAAAAACTGTTTTTT	CSVKGDRGPPSTNEKLFF
TRBD2	once	TRBV27	TRBJ2-1	TGTGCCAGCAGGGGACTAGCGGGAGGGGATTACAATGAGCAGTTCTTC	CASRGLAGGDYNEQFF
TRBD2	.	TRBV9	TRBJ2-7	TGTGCCAGCAGCGTCGCCGGGACTAGCTCCTTTTACGAGCAGTACTTC	CASSVAGTSSFYEQYF
TRBD2	.	TRBV29-1	TRBJ2-5	TGCAGCGTTGAAGGACTAGCGGCCGGGACCCAGTACTTC	CSVEGLAAGTQYF
TRBD1	.	TRBV5-1	TRBJ2-7	TGCGCCAGCAGCCCCGGACAGGGGGCTGTCTACGAGCAGTACTTC	CASSPGQGAVYEQYF
.	.	TRBV25-1	TRBJ1-5	TGTGCCAGCGGACAAGTTCAGCCCCAGCATTTT	CASGQVQPQHF
.	.	TRBV5-5	TRBJ2-3	TGTGCCAGCAGCGAGAGCCAGGGATTCCTCGCAGATACGCAGTATTTT	CASSESQGFLADTQYF
.	.	TRBV5-1	TRBJ2-1	TGCGCCAGCAGCTGGGGGGACTTCGATGAGCAGTTCTTC	CASSWGDFDEQFF
TRBD1	.	TRBV5-1	TRBJ1-1	TGCGCCAGCAGCTACGAGGGGGCGGAAAACACTGAAGCTTTCTTT	CASSYEGAENTEAFF
.	few	TRBV7-9	TRBJ2-7	TGTGCCAGCAGCTTATCAGGAGGGGCCGAGCAGTACTTC	CASSLSGGAEQYF
.	once	TRBV6-2/TRBV6-3	TRBJ2-1	TGTGCCAGCAGCCGTTTAGCGGACTCATTTGAGTTCTTC	CASSRLADSFEFF
TRBD2	.	TRBV24-1	TRBJ2-5	TGTGCCATCGGACTAGCGGGAGTAGAGACCCAGTACTTC	CAIGLAGVETQYF
TRBD2	.	TRBV19	TRBJ2-1	TGTGCCAGTAGCTCCCCTCTAGCGGGAGCCAATGAGCAGTTCTTC	CASSSPLAGANEQFF
TRBD2	few	TRBV24-1	TRBJ2-3	TGTGCCACCAGTGATTCTCGACTAGCGGGAGGGCCCGCAGATACGCAGTATTTT	CATSDSRLAGGPADTQYF
.	.	TRBV2	TRBJ2-2	TGTGCCAGCAGTTCAACCGGGGAGCTGTTTTTT	CASSSTGELFF